These T cell receptor beta chains were read from a single sample in a study of T cell changes during pregnancy in multiple sclerosis. Sequencing used immunoSEQ multiplex PCR; TCRdb keeps in-frame clones, though not all of them. There are 90,000 or so clones in the sample; more than 85% occur only once, and 1.5% lies in the top ten. The sample was peripheral blood, taken in the first trimester of pregnancy. These receptors were taken from a female donor with multiple sclerosis, enrolled in a pregnancy study. CDR3s include the opening cysteine and the closing phenylalanine or tryptophan. Each record gives: V gene, J gene, D gene, CDR3 protein. A D gene is named only where the DNA matches it firmly.

v_gene: TRBV25-1
j_gene: TRBJ2-7
d_gene: TRBD1
CDR3aa: CASSEATGPDSEQYF

v_gene: TRBV19
j_gene: TRBJ1-1
d_gene: NA
CDR3aa: CASSPGGPNTEAFF

v_gene: TRBV19
j_gene: TRBJ1-2
d_gene: NA
CDR3aa: CASSIARGANYGYTF

v_gene: TRBV5-1
j_gene: TRBJ1-1
d_gene: TRBD1
CDR3aa: CASSWSRDRVNTEAFF

v_gene: TRBV27
j_gene: TRBJ2-7
d_gene: NA
CDR3aa: CASSSYRARSYEQYF

v_gene: TRBV28
j_gene: TRBJ1-1
d_gene: NA
CDR3aa: CASSLLVAFGGALRLTEAFF

v_gene: TRBV5-1
j_gene: TRBJ2-7
d_gene: TRBD2
CDR3aa: CASSRPTSGSVPYEQYF

v_gene: TRBV9
j_gene: TRBJ2-7
d_gene: NA
CDR3aa: CASSPRGSGRSYEQYF

v_gene: TRBV5-6
j_gene: TRBJ2-7
d_gene: NA
CDR3aa: CASSFNRRAYEQYF

v_gene: TRBV5-1
j_gene: TRBJ2-7
d_gene: TRBD1
CDR3aa: CASSSNGDRGEQYF

v_gene: TRBV25-1
j_gene: TRBJ2-5
d_gene: TRBD2
CDR3aa: CASSGGETQYF

v_gene: TRBV21-1
j_gene: TRBJ2-2
d_gene: NA
CDR3aa: CASSNGIAGDTGELFF

v_gene: TRBV19
j_gene: TRBJ2-7
d_gene: TRBD2
CDR3aa: CASSPAPLAGDSYEQYF

v_gene: TRBV27
j_gene: TRBJ2-7
d_gene: TRBD2
CDR3aa: CASSRTSGYDPYEQYF

v_gene: TRBV27
j_gene: TRBJ2-1
d_gene: TRBD2
CDR3aa: CASSFRREGSGEQFF

v_gene: TRBV2
j_gene: TRBJ1-1
d_gene: NA
CDR3aa: CASSEEGDGKAFF

v_gene: TRBV9
j_gene: TRBJ2-1
d_gene: TRBD2
CDR3aa: CASSAAGGSYNEQFF

v_gene: TRBV6-1
j_gene: TRBJ2-1
d_gene: NA
CDR3aa: CASSERGGGYNEQFF

v_gene: TRBV27
j_gene: TRBJ1-5
d_gene: NA
CDR3aa: CASRPLPGYQPQHF

v_gene: TRBV12-1
j_gene: TRBJ2-2
d_gene: NA
CDR3aa: CASSLPRDRGNTGELFF

v_gene: TRBV28
j_gene: TRBJ1-1
d_gene: NA
CDR3aa: CASGQTYTEAFF

v_gene: TRBV2
j_gene: TRBJ2-7
d_gene: TRBD2
CDR3aa: CASRGLAGGPYEQYF

v_gene: TRBV7-6
j_gene: TRBJ2-7
d_gene: NA
CDR3aa: CASSLADSPLYEQYF